The TCR beta chain described here comes from a study of blood T cell repertoires in COVID-19. Study as a whole: Spain, Italy and the United States supplied samples that represented acute and convalescent COVID-19. PBMCs, B-cell-depleted T cells, or T cells were the source of the cDNA or gDNA that made up the material.

In the original processing: Quantification of nucleated cells was approximated via reference gene primer amplification. Using immunoSEQ multiplex PCR, the repertoire was profiled, and TCRdb retains in-frame clones only, with some absent. The V and J calls and clone size are taken from that table; D and trimming were inferred from the DNA. The table shows almost 80,000 clones, with around 83% occurring only once. Only a few counts were recorded for this clone. This CDR3 is 14 amino acids long. CDR1 is MNHEY, CDR2 SVGAGI, per germline. Trimming cost V 4 bases and J 1 base; bases outside gene matches: 3.

The source is a woman in her 70s with acute or convalescent COVID-19. This rearrangement joins TRBV6-5 to TRBJ2-7; 8 nucleotides agree with TRBD1. Specimen: peripheral blood. The CDR3 bases are TGTGCCAGCAGTTCCGGGACAGGATCCTACGAGCAGTACTTC. Translation: CASSSGTGSYEQYF.